This TCR beta chain was observed in a study of cytomegalovirus exposure and HLA in healthy donors (dated by TCRdb to 2015 to 2018). A note on the overall study: An earlier analysis of approximately 590 of the donors reported 276 Gb of sequence data and some 100 million unique TCR beta sequences from some 180 million T cells. All discovery cohort repertoires had been generated using a single sequencing platform. Of the 398 genotyped donors, roughly 76% were placed in the genetic ancestry cluster associated with self-reported Caucasian donors. To study patterns of TCR occurrence, a later analysis re-analyzed previously published TCR beta repertoires from 500 to 850 donors and added high-resolution HLA genotyping. HLA typing included class I and class II loci at four-digit resolution. Donor age, sex, ethnicity and CMV serostatus were compiled together with the repertoire data. Typing coverage differed by locus: A, B, C, DRB1 and DQB1 were typed in roughly 620-630 donors, DQA1 in 522, DPA1 in some 570, and DPB1 in just under 480. An early release that covered about 600 HLA-typed donors contained 300 to 350 gigabases of sequencing data and tens of millions of unique TCR sequences. To predict cytomegalovirus infection status, the study brought together high-throughput TCR immunosequencing, statistical association of individual TCRs with disease status, and machine learning. Rather than drawing on any new phenotypic data, the later analysis identified candidate immune exposures from TCR beta sequences and the way those sequences occurred across donors. In addition to the first cohort of 666 subjects, a separate validation cohort of approximately 120 different subjects was used. A later genetic analysis took genome-wide SNP genotypes for about 65% of the roughly 670 donors and used that subset as a discovery cohort. Among roughly 400 genotyped donors of the cohort, an average of roughly 230,000 unique TCR beta nucleotide sequences was sequenced per donor, of which about 18% were non-productive. The study was designed to test whether signatures of past pathogen exposure could be identified by cataloging public T cell receptors. An earlier analysis of around 640 of the donors used high-throughput TCR beta sequencing to judge whether each TCR beta V gene segment behaved as functional or pseudogenic. Roughly 5 DR-DQ haplotypes were handled as single units for association and clustering because linkage in the cohort was strong. The study profiled the T cell repertoires of more than 500 subjects by immunosequencing and related them to cytomegalovirus serostatus.

In total, 600 or so healthy bone marrow donors made up the cohort. All cohort members were sampled while nominally healthy, although unrecorded immune exposures were likely present. The donor tested CMV seronegative and was one of the 352 seronegative cohort members. Each donor provided a peripheral blood sample, and peripheral blood mononuclear cells were used for TCR beta sequencing. Genomic DNA was extracted from the blood cell samples with the Qiagen DNeasy Blood Extraction Kit. The paper's findings and limits, for the study overall: In a later genetic analysis, a missense DCLRE1C variant was associated with V-gene and J-gene trimming of TCR beta chains, and the association was replicated in an independent cohort. Cytomegalovirus status was reported to be diagnosed by the classifier with high specificity and sensitivity in both the original and validation cohorts. A group of highly shared sequence variants was considered likely to be a technical artifact of the sequencing pipeline. According to a later analysis, most CMV-associated TCR beta chains appeared to be HLA-restricted, and the HLA associations seemed to be driven largely by CMV exposure. In a later genetic analysis, fewer N-insertions in productive TCRs were reported among donors in an Asian-associated ancestry cluster than the roughly 700-donor mean. In a later analysis, several top co-occurrence clusters were reported to appear linked to parvovirus B19, influenza, CMV and Epstein-Barr virus. When HLA alleles, especially DR and DQ, strongly co-occurred, attributing TCR associations to individual alleles was difficult. The only immune exposure information available for the cohort was CMV serostatus. In a later analysis, the rate of TCR association differed among HLA loci, with DRB1 alleles having the most associated TCRs and HLA-C alleles having the fewest. In the study, some 180 TCR beta chains were listed as associated with cytomegalovirus. In vitro tests confirmed that a few of the cytomegalovirus-associated TCR beta chains recognize cytomegalovirus antigens. Because the 87-base-pair reads could not distinguish some IMGT-functional V segments, including TRBV6-2 and TRBV6-3, those segments were excluded. HLA typing was unavailable for some donors at each locus, so association tests used only the typed subset. Specific HLA alleles were associated with more than 15,000 TCR beta sequences at a false discovery rate of 0.05 in a later analysis. Broadly in line with IMGT annotations, most TCR beta V segments showed up in productive rearrangements about 87% or about 30% of the time in an earlier analysis of roughly 590 of the donors. Because counts were too low, some 17 rarely observed V segments, including chromosome 9 orphons, were left out of the earlier analysis of about 620 of the donors. In a later analysis, HLA-associated TCR beta chains were found to be more clonally expanded and to have lower generation probabilities than equally common non-associated chains. The cohort was sequenced for TCR beta chains only, and without alpha or paired-chain data the features that could be detected were limited. A further reported finding was that TCR beta sequences accurately predicted the HLA-A and HLA-B alleles for most subjects in the first cohort. Most TCR sequences were seen in very few donors, while some public TCRs were found in many individuals. Correlated functional status among segregating V segments might reflect linkage disequilibrium, but an unknown experimental factor could not be ruled out. The presence/absence analyses assumed that sequencing depth was roughly uniform across donors, and that assumption may not be true. The authors suggested that the approach could potentially be generalized to other disease states and immunological phenotypes.

The trim is 3 bases for V and 6 bases for J, with a gap of 15 bases between the germline ends. The CDR3 has 15 amino acids, counting the end cysteine and phenylalanine. The retained sequence is limited to the CDR3, 45 bases, with the frame set at the first base. The CDR1 and CDR2 encoded by the germline V gene are SGHTS and YDEGEE. Receptor amplification or capture employed the immunoSEQ multiplex PCR assay. The multiplex PCR relied on a mix of 60 forward primers for TCR Vbeta segments and 13 reverse primers for TCR Jbeta segments. The CDR3 region of rearranged TCR beta genes was amplified from genomic DNA with a multiplex PCR assay. The Illumina HiSeq System was used to sequence the amplified TCR beta libraries as 87-base-pair reads. The authors processed their data as follows. A later analysis tallied roughly 80 million unique TCR beta chains across the 700 or so repertoires, and around 9.9 million of those chains were shared by two or more donors. To remove PCR and sequencing errors, raw reads were error-corrected and collapsed into unique sequences using a nearest-neighbor algorithm that merged closely related sequences. Alignment of CDR3 sequences to IMGT reference sequences was used to assign V, D and J gene segments. For a sequence to be retained, at least a six-nucleotide match to both a V gene segment and a J gene segment was required. Rearrangements were classified as productive when the CDR3 lacked stop codons and remained in frame with V and J, and all other rearrangements were classified as non-productive. Following IMGT convention, CDR3 was defined as the stretch from the second conserved V-encoded cysteine up to the conserved J-encoded phenylalanine. Sequences without an unambiguous match to a single V gene segment were excluded from the earlier analysis of about 600 of the donors. An earlier analysis of several hundred of the donors classified V segments as functional when productive rearrangements were above 56.7% and as segregating when the standard deviation between donors was above 5%. A statistical classification framework was built to diagnose cytomegalovirus status from the catalog of TCR beta chain sequences. In a later analysis, V and J genes were assigned by comparing TCR nucleotide sequences against IMGT/GENE-DB human TR gene sequences. A later analysis assigned CDR3 sequences and most-parsimonious VDJ recombination scenarios with the TCRdist pipeline. In a later analysis, each TCR beta chain was defined by its CDR3 amino acid sequence together with its V-gene family, and reads without a unique V-gene family were excluded. A later analysis removed 592 highly shared, low-generation-probability nucleotide sequences to deal with suspected cross-contamination and a sequencing artifact. A later analysis calculated a clonal expansion index for each public chain from normalized within-repertoire ranks of inferred template counts. Generation probabilities in a later analysis came from a VDJ recombination model fitted to out-of-frame rearrangements, and those results were checked against IGoR. Hypergeometric tests were used in a later analysis to score TCR-TCR, TCR-HLA and TCR-CMV co-occurrence, with a repertoire-size bias correction applied to the TCR pairs. To estimate false discovery rates, a later analysis permuted the HLA or CMV assignments 20 times. In a later analysis, co-occurring TCRs were grouped with DBSCAN, and TCRdist sequence similarity was added when clustering was performed within HLA-allele-positive subsets. For co-occurrence clustering, repertoires with fewer than 30,000 or more than 120,000 public chains were excluded, along with five or six repertoires with anomalous nucleotide sharing. What TCRdb holds here is the immuneACCESS table cut down to in-frame rearrangements. Part of the clones is not present; checked against another copy, under half of the missing clones reflect an unresolved V gene, and the others are unexplained. D and trimming come from the DNA, and the V and J calls and clone size come from that table. Across this sample there are tens of thousands of clones, with around 80% seen only once. Under 2% of the sample is held by the ten biggest clonotypes.

About this clone: Its antigen is unknown. No much larger clonotype is one base removed from it; base qualities were not supplied.

The rearranged chain carries TRBV5-8 and TRBJ2-2; the D gene is possibly TRBD1, with 5 bases matching. Sequencing was performed on PBMCs. This TCR derives from a man between 18 and 29 years old in good health and CMV-seronegative. CDR3 region: CASSYDQGIPGELFF. The DNA reads TGTGCCAGCAGCTACGACCAGGGTATACCCGGGGAGCTGTTTTTT. The reference TRBV5-8 and TRBJ2-2 proteins fill in what lies around the CDR3, so the full variable domain reads EAGVTQSPTHLIKTRGQQATLRCSPISGHTSVYWYQQALGLGLQFLLWYDEGEERNRGNFPPRFSGRQFPNYSSELNVNALELEDSALYLCASSYDQGIPGELFFGEGSRLTVL.